Following are 32 T cell receptor beta chains from one sample sequenced in a study of blood T cell repertoires in COVID-19. The table came from immunoSEQ multiplex PCR; TCRdb's copy has only in-frame clones and leaves some out. The data hold over 45,000 clones, with more than 75% observed a single time. Sequencing input: peripheral blood. The receptor set was obtained from a man aged 80 or over in a cohort sampled during active COVID-19.

The chain recombines TRBV4-2 with TRBJ2-7, with TRBD1 as a possible D gene (5 bases). This CDR3 contains 14 residues. Looked up from germline, CDR1 is LGHNA and CDR2 is YNFKEQ. Trimming left V 0 bases short and J 3 bases short, with 9 bases between. DNA of the CDR3: TGTGCCAGCAGCCAAGATCCCAGGGACTACGAGCAGTACTTC. Translating it yields CASSQDPRDYEQYF.

The V and J genes are TRBV5-4 and TRBJ2-1, with 13 bases aligning to TRBD2. Germline-derived CDR1 and CDR2 are SGHNT and YYREEE (reference sequence). The CDR3 contains 16 residues. Germline trimming cut 4 bases from V and 8 bases from J; bases unmatched to any gene: 9. The CDR3 coding sequence is TGTGCCAGCAGCACCCGACTAGCGGGGGGTACGGATGAGCAGTTCTTC. As protein: CASSTRLAGGTDEQFF.

This sequence joins TRBV21-1 and TRBJ2-7; the table's D call of TRBD1 was not tested on the DNA. TRBV21-1 is classified as a pseudogene. This CDR3 region has 17 residues. CDR3 DNA: TGTGCCAGCAGCAAAAATGTACGACAGGTCTGTCCCTACGAGCAGTACTTC. It codes for CASSKNVRQVCPYEQYF.

The genes are TRBV15 and TRBJ1-2, with a tentative D call TRBD1 (6 bases). Between the trimmed V and J ends, which lost 5 bases and 0 bases, there was a span of 19 bases. The CDR3 extends over 17 amino acids. Germline CDR1 reads LNHNV; CDR2 reads YYDKDF (reference sequence). CDR3 bases: TGTGCCACCAGCTTCCCCAGGGGTCGTAGCACTAACTATGGCTACACCTTC. It yields the protein CATSFPRGRSTNYGYTF.

This chain uses TRBV27 with TRBJ1-5; D remains unclear. This CDR3 contains 12 residues. From germline, CDR1 is MNHEY and CDR2 SMNVEV (reference sequence). With 8 bases removed from V and 7 bases from J, the gap between germline ends came to 12 bases. CDR3 loop: CASRRSRQPQHF. CDR3 DNA: TGTGCCAGCCGGAGGTCCCGGCAGCCCCAGCATTTT.

The chain uses TRBV6-2 or TRBV6-3 and TRBJ2-7; 10 bases map to TRBD2. The CDR3 sequence is 15 residues long. The J segment lost 3 bases and the V segment lost 6 bases, leaving 8 bases of the junction unmatched. Germline values: CDR1 MNHEY, CDR2 SVGEGT. The CDR3 nucleotides read TGTGCCAGCAGACCTAGCGGGGGCCAAAACTACGAGCAGTACTTC. As protein: CASRPSGGQNYEQYF.

This clone was seen a few times. This rearrangement joins TRBV19 to TRBJ1-3; D might be TRBD1 (5 bases). CDR1 is LNHDA and CDR2 is SQIVND in the germline V gene (reference sequence). The CDR3 runs 16 residues. V lost 7 bases and J 1 base, leaving 17 bases between the germline ends. The CDR3 protein is CASTPAGLTSGNTIYF. In nucleotides, the CDR3 is TGTGCCAGTACCCCCGCGGGGCTGACATCTGGAAACACCATATATTTT.

This clone came up once. The chain combines TRBV27 with TRBJ1-1; D possibly corresponds to TRBD1 (6 bases). Trimming cost V 5 bases and J 8 bases, with 15 bases left between them. This CDR3 has 13 amino acids. The germline V gene has CDR1 MNHEY and CDR2 SMNVEV (reference sequence). The CDR3 sequence is CASSTTGGREAFF. The CDR3 nucleotides are TGTGCCAGCAGTACGACGGGGGGCCGGGAAGCTTTCTTT.

The chain recombines TRBV7-9 with TRBJ1-3; D is undetermined. This CDR3 has 15 residues. Germline V gene lookup returns CDR1 SEHNR and CDR2 FQNEAQ (reference sequence). Trimming cost V 0 bases and J 1 base, with 7 bases left between them. CDR3 protein: CASSLAMTSGNTIYF. CDR3 DNA sequence: TGTGCCAGCAGCTTAGCTATGACTTCTGGAAACACCATATATTTT.

The chain joins TRBV7-2 to TRBJ1-4, with TRBD1 as a possible D gene (6 bases). Germline V gene lookup returns CDR1 SGHTA and CDR2 FQGNSA. V was pared by 6 bases and J by 5 bases, with 13 bases between. CDR3 length equals 14 residues. For the CDR3, the DNA is TGTGCCAGCAGTTCGGACAGCTGGAATGAAAAACTGTTTTTT. As protein: CASSSDSWNEKLFF. The full variable domain, rest sourced from reference TRBV7-2 and TRBJ1-4, is GAGVSQSPSNKVTEKGKDVELRCDPISGHTALYWYRQSLGQGLEFLIYFQGNSAPDKSGLPSDRFSAERTGGSVSTLTIQRTQQEDSAVYLCASSSDSWNEKLFFGSGTQLSVL.

The chain is built from TRBV11-3 and TRBJ1-1; D call uncertain. The V end was cut by 0 bases, the J end by 0 bases, with 8 bases between. The CDR3 is made up of 15 amino acids. Germline CDR1 SGHNT, CDR2 YENEEA. The DNA for the CDR3 is TGTGCCAGCAGCTTAGATTCCAGTATGAACACTGAAGCTTTCTTT. Translated: CASSLDSSMNTEAFF. Using reference TRBV11-3 and TRBJ1-1 for the parts outside the CDR3, the full variable domain is EAGVVQSPRYKIIEKKQPVAFWCNPISGHNTLYWYLQNLGQGPELLIRYENEEAVDDSQLPKDRFSAERLKGVDSTLKIQPAELGDSAVYLCASSLDSSMNTEAFFGQGTRLTVV.

V gene TRBV2 combines with J gene TRBJ2-1; 8 nucleotides agree with TRBD2. This CDR3 spans 16 amino acids. V shed 4 bases and J 4 bases; nucleotides not matched to a gene: 9. Germline assignment: CDR1 SNHLY and CDR2 FYNNEI. The CDR3: CASSVSGGIKYNEQFF. DNA of the CDR3: TGTGCCAGCAGTGTGTCGGGAGGGATAAAGTACAATGAGCAGTTCTTC.

The V gene is TRBV25-1, the J gene TRBJ2-5, with D possibly being TRBD2 (5 bases). This CDR3 contains 13 residues. Germline CDR1 and CDR2: MGHDK and SYGVNS. The V end was cut by 7 bases, the J end by 0 bases, with 9 bases between. The CDR3 nucleotides are TGTGCCAGCAATAAGAGGGACCAAGAGACCCAGTACTTC. This sequence encodes CASNKRDQETQYF. Full variable domain (missing parts from reference TRBV25-1 and TRBJ2-5): EADIYQTPRYLVIGTGKKITLECSQTMGHDKMYWYQQDPGMELHLIHYSYGVNSTEKGDLSSESTVSRIRTEHFPLTLESARPSHTSQYLCASNKRDQETQYFGPGTRLLVL.

This clone occurred once. The DNA of the CDR3 is TGTGCCAGCAGCTTTTACGGGGGGGCCCAAAATGAGCAGTTCTTC. Translating gives CASSFYGGAQNEQFF. This chain links TRBV5-5 with TRBJ2-1, with TRBD2 identical over 8 bases. J lost 7 bases, V lost 2 bases, and 8 bases had no gene match. CDR1 is SGHKS, CDR2 YYEKEE, per germline (reference sequence). The CDR3 runs 15 residues.

The rearrangement joins TRBV27 to TRBJ1-2; a possible D gene is TRBD1 (5 bases). The germline V gene has CDR1 MNHEY and CDR2 SMNVEV (reference sequence). With 8 bases removed from V and 5 bases from J, the gap between germline ends came to 18 bases. The CDR3 has 14 amino acids. The CDR3, as DNA: TGTGCCAGCTTTCTGGGCAGGGTGGGGTATGGCTACACCTTC. It specifies CASFLGRVGYGYTF.

This rearrangement joins TRBV4-3 to TRBJ2-5; TRBD2 matches at 15 bases. The germline gives CDR1 LGHNA, CDR2 YSLEER. The CDR3 covers 19 residues. Losses at the gene ends were 4 bases for V and 2 bases for J; bases not matched to a gene: 11. The DNA for the CDR3 is TGCGCCAGCAGCCGCGGGACTAGCGGGGGGCGAGGATTGCAAGAGACCCAGTACTTC. Amino acids: CASSRGTSGGRGLQETQYF.

The V and J genes are TRBV2 and TRBJ1-6; 7 positions agree with TRBD1. The junction had 4 bases not matched to a gene; V was cut back by 7 bases and J by 10 bases. Germline CDR1 and CDR2: SNHLY and FYNNEI. The CDR3 runs 12 residues. Written as DNA, the CDR3 is TGTGCCAGCACGACAGGGAGGTCACCCCTCCACTTT. Amino acids: CASTTGRSPLHF.

The chain employs TRBV3-1 (or the pseudogene TRBV3-2) and TRBJ2-7; D unresolved. CDR1 is LGHDT, CDR2 YNNKEL, per germline (reference sequence). V was cut by 4 bases and J by 1 base, with 2 bases left in between. CDR3 size: 11 residues. CDR3 protein: CASSLSYEQYF. The DNA for the CDR3 is TGTGCCAGCAGCCTATCCTACGAGCAGTACTTC.

The chain employs TRBV4-1 and TRBJ1-3, with D possibly TRBD1 on 5 matching bases. The CDR3 sequence is 19 residues long. Germline CDR1 is MGHRA and CDR2 is YSYEKL. Trimming left V 0 bases short and J 0 bases short, with 18 bases between. This CDR3 is CASSQDSLTRAYSGNTIYF. In DNA form, the CDR3 reads TGCGCCAGCAGCCAAGATTCCTTAACCAGGGCTTACTCTGGAAACACCATATATTTT.

CDR3 in amino acids: CASSPQGAQSDRQFF. CDR3 bases: TGTGCCAGCAGCCCGCAGGGGGCGCAAAGCGATCGGCAGTTCTTC. The V and J genes are TRBV6-2 or TRBV6-3 and TRBJ2-1, with TRBD1 identical over 8 bases. Germline trimming cut 6 bases from V and 12 bases from J; bases unmatched to any gene: 16. The CDR3 sequence is 15 residues long. Per germline, CDR1 MNHEY and CDR2 SVGEGT.

The chain carries TRBV7-2 and TRBJ1-5, with 9 bases identical to TRBD1. The germline gives CDR1 SGHTA, CDR2 FQGNSA. With V trimmed by 6 bases and J by 2 bases, 5 bases remained unmatched. The CDR3 totals 15 residues. CDR3 DNA sequence: TGTGCCAGCAGTCCGACAGGGGGTGGCAATCAGCCCCAGCATTTT. Protein sequence: CASSPTGGGNQPQHF.

The count of this clone is one. This chain uses TRBV24-1 with TRBJ2-3; 11 bases line up with TRBD2. This CDR3 contains 14 residues. V was pared by 9 bases and J by 4 bases, with 5 bases of the junction left unmatched. Germline CDR1 is KGHDR and CDR2 is SFDVKD. CDR3 in amino acids: CATRGSGRADTQYF. DNA for the CDR3: TGTGCCACCCGGGGTAGCGGGAGGGCAGATACGCAGTATTTT.

This clone was seen only a few times. The rearrangement links TRBV19 to TRBJ1-1, with no clear D. CDR1 is LNHDA, CDR2 SQIVND, per germline (reference sequence). The CDR3 spans 14 residues. Trimming left V 6 bases short and J 1 base short, with 12 bases between. In nucleotides, the CDR3 is TGTGCCAGTAGCATCAGTCCGGGGAACACTGAAGCTTTCTTT. Translated: CASSISPGNTEAFF.

The gene calls are TRBV12-3 or TRBV12-4 and TRBJ2-5; D is possibly TRBD2 (5 bases). The CDR3 extends over 13 amino acids. The V end was cut by 5 bases, the J end by 4 bases, with 11 bases between. The CDR3, as DNA: TGTGCCAGCAGTCCGATCCGGGGAGAGACCCAGTACTTC. This translates into CASSPIRGETQYF.

The chain carries TRBV4-3 and TRBJ2-1; 7 bases line up with TRBD1. CDR3 length equals 18 residues. From germline, CDR1 is LGHNA and CDR2 YSLEER. Germline trimming cut 1 base from V and 7 bases from J; bases unmatched to any gene: 16. The DNA for the CDR3 is TGCGCCAGCAGCCAAGTCTTGCTAAGACAGGGTCGAACTAATGAGCAGTTCTTC. It is translated as CASSQVLLRQGRTNEQFF.

The chain uses TRBV7-9 and TRBJ2-3; 14 positions agree with TRBD2. J lost 6 bases, V lost 5 bases, and 7 bases had no gene match. Germline V gene data show CDR1 as SEHNR and CDR2 as FQNEAQ (reference sequence). The CDR3 is made up of 16 amino acids. The CDR3 DNA is TGTGCCAGCAGCCCTCTGACTAGCGGGGGGGCGGATACGCAGTATTTT. It is translated as CASSPLTSGGADTQYF.

The chain joins TRBV6-5 to TRBJ2-1; 13 bases map to TRBD2. The V and J ends lost 4 bases and 5 bases, in that order; junction bases with no gene match: 2. CDR1 and CDR2 (germline): MNHEY, SVGAGI. The length of the CDR3 is 15 residues. This CDR3 is CASSWGTSGDNEQFF. In DNA, the CDR3 is TGTGCCAGCAGTTGGGGGACTAGCGGGGACAATGAGCAGTTCTTC.

V gene TRBV10-3 combines with J gene TRBJ2-2; 9 nucleotides agree with TRBD2. Germline CDR1 and CDR2: ENHRY and SYGVKD. Trimming at V came to 10 bases and at J to 2 bases, leaving 8 bases not matched to a gene. This CDR3 comprises 15 residues. The CDR3 region has the DNA TGTGCCAGCGCGAGTAGCGGGGGCAACACCGGGGAGCTGTTTTTT. Translated, it gives CASASSGGNTGELFF.

The chain employs TRBV9 and TRBJ1-1; 7 bases are a match to TRBD1. V was clipped by 0 bases and J by 11 bases; unmatched bases: 7. The CDR3 runs to 13 residues. Germline-derived CDR1 and CDR2 are SGDLS and YYNGEE. CDR3 amino acids: CASSVGGGSIAFF. The DNA of the CDR3 is TGTGCCAGCAGCGTAGGAGGGGGCTCCATCGCTTTCTTT.

V is TRBV5-1 and J is TRBJ2-3, with 11 positions matching TRBD2. CDR3 length: 15 amino acids. Germline V CDR1 and CDR2: SGHRS, YFSETQ. V lost 4 bases and J lost 3; bases outside the gene matches: 4. The CDR3 DNA follows: TGCGCCAGCAGCCCCCGACTAGCGGGAACAGATACGCAGTATTTT. The encoded protein is CASSPRLAGTDTQYF.

The chain is built from TRBV10-3 and TRBJ1-2; D perhaps matches TRBD1 (6 bases). Germline V gene data show CDR1 as ENHRY and CDR2 as SYGVKD. Deletions cut 0 bases from V and 4 bases from J, with 9 bases between. The CDR3 loop spans 14 amino acids. For the CDR3, the DNA is TGTGCCATCAGTGAGTCGAGACAGGCCTATGGCTACACCTTC. Translating it yields CAISESRQAYGYTF.

The gene calls are TRBV4-2 and TRBJ2-3; D is perhaps TRBD2 (6 bases). This CDR3 region has 14 residues. Trimming removed 4 bases from V and 3 bases from J, with 11 bases in between. Germline loops: CDR1 LGHNA, CDR2 YNFKEQ. In nucleotides, the CDR3 is TGTGCCAGCAGCCGAGAAGGGAGGACAGATACGCAGTATTTT. Amino acids: CASSREGRTDTQYF.